This T cell receptor (beta chain) is from a study of T cell clones after liver transplantation. For the study at large: Third-party-reactive TCRbeta sequences from pre-transplant mixed lymphocyte reactions served as antigen-independent comparators. Apart from a few HCV-positive recipients, transplants were for non-autoimmune, non-viral reasons. Timepoints were pre-transplant, pre-withdrawal, and after withdrawal was completed or failed.

Of note for this clone: What it binds is not known.

General study results and limits: Donor-reactive sequences fell more than third party-reactive ones, suggesting partial deletion.

V shed 3 bases and J shed 7 bases, with 19 bases lying between them. The CDR3 is 15 residues long. Per the germline V gene, CDR1 is MDHEN and CDR2 is SYDVKM. Clones were read by immunoSEQ multiplex PCR, and TCRdb kept only the in-frame ones, dropping some. This table has about 72,000 clones, around nine tenths appearing once. Sequenced material: CD4+ T cells from blood, taken before liver transplant. The clonotype was recovered from a human donor who received a liver transplant. V is TRBV28 and J is TRBJ2-7; D is perhaps TRBD1 or TRBD2 (5 bases each). CDR3 loop: CASSFEGPPIREQYF. CDR3 sequence (DNA): TGTGCCAGCAGTTTCGAGGGGCCTCCAATACGAGAGCAGTACTTC.